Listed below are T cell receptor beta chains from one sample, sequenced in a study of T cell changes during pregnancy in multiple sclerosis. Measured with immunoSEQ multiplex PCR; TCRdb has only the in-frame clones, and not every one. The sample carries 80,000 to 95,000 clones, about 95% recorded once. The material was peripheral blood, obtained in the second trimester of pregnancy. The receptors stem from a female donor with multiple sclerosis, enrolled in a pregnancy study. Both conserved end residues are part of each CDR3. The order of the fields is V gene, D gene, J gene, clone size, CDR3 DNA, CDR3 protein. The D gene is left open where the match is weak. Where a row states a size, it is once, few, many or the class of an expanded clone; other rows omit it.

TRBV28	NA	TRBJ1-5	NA	TGTGCCAGCAGTTTATACATCGCAGGGGGCAATCAGCCCCAGCATTTT	CASSLYIAGGNQPQHF
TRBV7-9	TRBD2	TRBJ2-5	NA	TGTGCCAGCAGCTTAGCTTGGTCCCGGGAGGGCCAAGAGACCCAGTACTTC	CASSLAWSREGQETQYF
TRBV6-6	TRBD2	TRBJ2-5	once	TGTGCCAGCAACCCCTCGGGGGGGAGGGTAGAGACCCAGTACTTC	CASNPSGGRVETQYF
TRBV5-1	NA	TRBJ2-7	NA	TGCGCCAGCAGCTTGGAAGGGACACAGTACGAGCAGTACTTC	CASSLEGTQYEQYF
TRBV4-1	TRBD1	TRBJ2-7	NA	TGCGCCAGCAGCGGATCCGGGACAGGGAGCTACGAGCAGTACTTC	CASSGSGTGSYEQYF
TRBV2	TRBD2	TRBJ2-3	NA	TGTGCCACCAAAACCGGGACTAGCGGGAGGCGGGTTACGCAGTATTTT	CATKTGTSGRRVTQYF
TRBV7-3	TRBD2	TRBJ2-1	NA	TGTGCCAGCAGCTTATTGGCTAGCGGGTACAATGAGCAGTTCTTC	CASSLLASGYNEQFF
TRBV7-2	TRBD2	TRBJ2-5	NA	TGTGCCAGCAGCTTAGCGGCAGGGAGGGGAGAGACCCAGTACTTC	CASSLAAGRGETQYF
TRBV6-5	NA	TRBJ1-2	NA	TGTGCCAGCAGTACAACAGGGCTCTCTGGCTACACCTTC	CASSTTGLSGYTF
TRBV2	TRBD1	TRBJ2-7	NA	TGTGCCAGCTTGCCTCGACAGGGGCGATACGAGCAGTACTTC	CASLPRQGRYEQYF
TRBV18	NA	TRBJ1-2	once	TGTGCCAGCTCACCTTCGGGGAAGGGCTACACCTTC	CASSPSGKGYTF
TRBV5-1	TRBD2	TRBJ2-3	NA	TGCGCCAGCAGCGCCCGGACTAGCGGGAAGACAGATACGCAGTATTTT	CASSARTSGKTDTQYF
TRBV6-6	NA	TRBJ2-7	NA	TGTGCCAGCAGCCGCGAGGGCCGCGAGCAGTACTTC	CASSREGREQYF
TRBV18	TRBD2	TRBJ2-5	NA	TGTGCCAGCTCACCAATGGGACTAGAAGGAGAGACCCAGTACTTC	CASSPMGLEGETQYF
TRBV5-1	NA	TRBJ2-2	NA	TGCGCCAGCAGCCCAACCGGGGTCACCGGGGAGCTGTTTTTT	CASSPTGVTGELFF
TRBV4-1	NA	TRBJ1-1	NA	TGCGCCAGCAGCCAAGGTTCGGGGAACACTGAAGCTTTCTTT	CASSQGSGNTEAFF
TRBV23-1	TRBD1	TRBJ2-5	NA	TGCGCCAGCAGTCCCAGACAGGGGCTGTACCAAGAGACCCAGTACTTC	CASSPRQGLYQETQYF
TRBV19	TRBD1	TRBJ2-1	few	TGTGCCAGTAGCCCCGGGACAGGCTACAATGAGCAGTTCTTC	CASSPGTGYNEQFF
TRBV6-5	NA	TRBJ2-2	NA	TGTGCCAGCAGTTATCGTAGAGGTACCGGGGAGCTGTTTTTT	CASSYRRGTGELFF
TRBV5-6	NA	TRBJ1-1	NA	TGTGCCAGCAGCTCTACAGGGTTATCTGAAGCTTTCTTT	CASSSTGLSEAFF
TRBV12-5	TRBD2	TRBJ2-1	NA	TGTGCTAGTGGTTCGGGACTAGCGGGAGGGCTTAATGAGCAGTTCTTC	CASGSGLAGGLNEQFF
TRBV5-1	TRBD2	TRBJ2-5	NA	TGCGCCAGCAGCTCTCCAGCGGGACCCGGGGAGACCCAGTACTTC	CASSSPAGPGETQYF
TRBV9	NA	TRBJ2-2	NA	TGTGCCAGCAGCGGGGGACATTTGGTCTCCGGGGAGCTGTTTTTT	CASSGGHLVSGELFF
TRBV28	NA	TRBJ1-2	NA	TGTGCCAGCAGTTCCGTGAACAGCTCCAGTTTTAACTATGGCTACACCTTC	CASSSVNSSSFNYGYTF
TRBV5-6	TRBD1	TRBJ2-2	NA	TGTGCCAGCAGCTTGGAGACAGGGGTTAACACCGGGGAGCTGTTTTTT	CASSLETGVNTGELFF
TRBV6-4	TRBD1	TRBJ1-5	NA	TGTGCCAGCAGTCCTGGGACAGGGGGCAATCAGCCCCAGCATTTT	CASSPGTGGNQPQHF
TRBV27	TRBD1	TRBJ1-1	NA	TGTGCCAGCAGTTGGGACAGGGGACCCACCACTGAAGCTTTCTTT	CASSWDRGPTTEAFF
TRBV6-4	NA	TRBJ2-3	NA	TGTGCCAGCAGTGACGGCGGGACCCCAGATACGCAGTATTTT	CASSDGGTPDTQYF
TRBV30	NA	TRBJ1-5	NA	TGTGCCTGGAGTATCAGGGGCCGCAATCAGCCCCAGCATTTT	CAWSIRGRNQPQHF
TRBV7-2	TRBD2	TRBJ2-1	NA	TGTGCCAGCAGCCACAACATAGCGGGAGGATATGAGCAGTTCTTC	CASSHNIAGGYEQFF
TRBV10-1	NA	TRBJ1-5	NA	TGCGCCACCTCGACGGGGACTCAGCAGCCCCAGCATTTT	CATSTGTQQPQHF
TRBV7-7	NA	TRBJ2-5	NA	TGTGCCAGCAGCTTAGAGTCGGGGGAGACCCAGTACTTC	CASSLESGETQYF
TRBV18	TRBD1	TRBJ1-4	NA	TGTGCCAGCTCTCCGGGACAGGGAAATGAAAAACTGTTTTTT	CASSPGQGNEKLFF
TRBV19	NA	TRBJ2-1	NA	TGTGCCAGTAGTACGGGGTCCTACAATGAGCAGTTCTTC	CASSTGSYNEQFF
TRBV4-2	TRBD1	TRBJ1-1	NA	TGTGCCAGCAGCCAAGTACATGACAGGGTCGAACCCGCCGAAGCTTTCTTT	CASSQVHDRVEPAEAFF
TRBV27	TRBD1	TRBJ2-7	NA	TGTGCCAGCAGTGTACCTCACAGGGGGGTTCCCTACGAGCAGTACTTC	CASSVPHRGVPYEQYF
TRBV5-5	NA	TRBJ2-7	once	TGTGCCAGCAGCCACAGGTTCGCCTACGAGCAGTACTTC	CASSHRFAYEQYF
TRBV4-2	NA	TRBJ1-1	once	TGTGCCAGCAGCCAGGTCGGGGTGGAAGAGAACACTGAAGCTTTCTTT	CASSQVGVEENTEAFF
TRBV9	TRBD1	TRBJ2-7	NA	TGTGCCAGCAGCGCCGGGACAGGGGACGAGCAGTACTTC	CASSAGTGDEQYF
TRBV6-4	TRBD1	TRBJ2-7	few	TGTGCCAGCAGCCAAACAGGGGGCGAATACGAGCAGTACTTC	CASSQTGGEYEQYF
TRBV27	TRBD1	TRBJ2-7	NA	TGTGCCAGCAGGGCCGGGACAGGGGGCTTCTACGAGCAGTACTTC	CASRAGTGGFYEQYF
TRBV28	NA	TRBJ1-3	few	TGTGCCAGCAGTACCGGTGGAAACACCATATATTTT	CASSTGGNTIYF
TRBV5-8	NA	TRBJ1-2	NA	TGTGCCAGCAGCTGGACAACGAATGGCTACACCTTC	CASSWTTNGYTF
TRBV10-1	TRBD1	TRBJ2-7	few	TGCGCCAGCAGGGGGACAGGGGTTATGCCAACCTACGAGCAGTACTTC	CASRGTGVMPTYEQYF
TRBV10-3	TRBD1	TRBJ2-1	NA	TGTGCCATCGGGGACAGAGCTTACAATGAGCAGTTCTTC	CAIGDRAYNEQFF
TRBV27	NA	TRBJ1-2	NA	TGTGCCAGCAGTTTTCCCGGGGGGCAAGGCTACACCTTC	CASSFPGGQGYTF
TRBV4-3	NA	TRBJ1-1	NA	TGCGCCAGCAGCCAAGATTGGGGGGACACTGAAGCTTTCTTT	CASSQDWGDTEAFF
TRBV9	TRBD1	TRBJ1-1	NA	TGTGCCAGCAGCGTTGCCGGGACAGCGAACACTGAAGCTTTCTTT	CASSVAGTANTEAFF
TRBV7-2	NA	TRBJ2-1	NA	TGTGCCAGCAGGTCAACCTACAATGAGCAGTTCTTC	CASRSTYNEQFF
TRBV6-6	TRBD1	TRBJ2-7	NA	TGTGCCAGCAAGCAGGGGGATAGATACGAGCAGTACTTC	CASKQGDRYEQYF
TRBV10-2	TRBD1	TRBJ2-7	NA	TGCGCCAGCAGTAAGCCTACCCTTTCCTTATTGACAGGGGGCGAGACCTACGAGCAGTACTTC	CASSKPTLSLLTGGETYEQYF
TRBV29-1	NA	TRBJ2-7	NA	TGCAGCGTTGATGGGGTAACGAGGGGGAAATCGGGTGAGCAGTACTTC	CSVDGVTRGKSGEQYF
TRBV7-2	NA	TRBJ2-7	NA	TGTGCCAGCAGCTTACAGGGCTTAATTTACGAGCAGTACTTC	CASSLQGLIYEQYF